This T cell receptor (beta chain) was recorded in a study of lymphopenia after photon versus proton radiotherapy. Study-wide results and limits: Photon-treated patients lost naive T cells and TCR diversity; proton-treated stayed stable. Better survival with proton therapy was suggested as possible, not demonstrated. After the lymphocyte nadir, photon-treated repertoires showed oligoclonal expansion, especially of CD8+ Temra cells.

Clones were sequenced by immunoSEQ multiplex PCR, and TCRdb holds only the in-frame ones, with some missing. The sample has tens of thousands of clones, approximately 90% seen once. Germline CDR1 is MDHEN and CDR2 is SYDVKM. This CDR3 is built from 14 residues. The V gene end was trimmed by 5 bases and the J gene end by 2 bases; junction bases not matched to a gene: 5. With respect to this clone: Its antigen is not known.

The chain uses TRBV28 and TRBJ2-7; TRBD1 agrees at 8 bases. The clonotype comes from a woman in her 70s with pancreatic cancer. The source material was peripheral blood, sampled from a patient treated with photon-based radiotherapy. The DNA for the CDR3 is TGTGCCAGCAGTAGGACAGGGTTGGCCTACGAGCAGTACTTC. Protein: CASSRTGLAYEQYF.